A few counts support the clone carrying this T cell receptor beta chain. Its antigen remains unknown. Sequencing targeted expressed TCRB transcripts, as all isolated RNA had been reverse transcribed. The average read count of naive, central memory and regulatory T cell samples was some 3.5 million. Data came from immunoSEQ multiplex PCR; TCRdb stores just in-frame clones and leaves some out. Among some 370,000 clones listed, 8.5% to 10% were seen once. Sorted populations were all over 98% pure. This specimen belongs to a study of beta chain features in type 1 diabetes. General study results and limits: Possibly, sequencing cDNA over-represented cells that had high TCR expression levels. In comparison with healthy donors, patients had naive, central memory and Treg TCRB repertoires that appeared more similar. Among all four CD4+ subsets, Type 1 diabetes patients had TCRB CDR3s that were moderately but significantly shorter.

The CDR3 is 12 amino acids. Germline values: CDR1 MDHEN, CDR2 SYDVKM. V was cut by 6 bases and J by 1 base, with 6 bases left in between. The chain recombines TRBV28 with TRBJ1-1; D not resolved. Source material: central memory CD4+ T cells from blood. This receptor was taken from a man younger than 40 with type 1 diabetes. In DNA form, the CDR3 reads TGTGCCAGCAGGGCGGAGAACACTGAAGCTTTCTTT. Amino acids: CASRAENTEAFF.